The 25 T cell receptor beta chains presented below share a single source sample, sequenced in a study of cytomegalovirus exposure and HLA in healthy donors (dated 2017 in TCRdb). The method behind the library was the immunoSEQ multiplex PCR assay. Entries here come from immuneACCESS through TCRdb and include only in-frame sequences with V and J called. Some clones fail to appear in such tables; in the studies checked, an unresolved V gene covers under half of the shortfall, and the cause of the remainder is unknown. For this sample there are fewer than 200,000 clones; roughly 84% appear just once. About 3% of the sample lies in the top ten. The sample comprised PBMCs. Receptors originate from a woman aged 18 to 35 in good health and CMV-seropositive.

J is TRBJ1-2 and V is TRBV12-2; no DNA check was done on the table's D call, TRBD1. TRBV12-2 represents a pseudogene. The CDR3 totals 16 residues. CDR3 loop: CASRIRGRNSLYGYTF. CDR3 coding DNA: TGTGCAAGTCGCATCAGGGGGCGAAATTCCCTCTATGGCTACACCTTC.

V is TRBV5-5 and J is TRBJ2-2; D gene unclear. Germline V gene sequence: CDR1 SGHKS, CDR2 YYEKEE (reference sequence). This CDR3 has 15 residues. V lost 0 bases, J lost 3 bases, and 9 bases lay in between. The CDR3 here is CASSLAVYHTGELFF. The DNA for the CDR3 is TGTGCCAGCAGCTTGGCCGTCTACCACACCGGGGAGCTGTTTTTT. Together with reference TRBV5-5 and TRBJ2-2, the CDR3 gives the full variable domain: DAGVTQSPTHLIKTRGQQVTLRCSPISGHKSVSWYQQVLGQGPQFIFQYYEKEERGRGNFPDRFSARQFPNYSSELNVNALLLGDSALYLCASSLAVYHTGELFFGEGSRLTVL.

Regarding this clone: Other DNA sequences in this specimen translate into the identical CDR3. The CDR3 DNA follows: TGTGCCACCAGCAGAGACAGGGTTGGCGATGAGCAGTTCTTC. It encodes CATSRDRVGDEQFF. The chain recombines TRBV15 with TRBJ2-1; weak D call: TRBD1 (5 bases). This CDR3 contains 14 residues. The V and J ends lost 0 bases and 8 bases respectively, with 11 bases between them. Germline V gene sequence: CDR1 LNHNV, CDR2 YYDKDF (reference sequence).

This chain joins TRBV9 and TRBJ1-6; possibly TRBD1 for D (6 bases). V lost 4 bases and J 9 bases, leaving 17 bases between the germline ends. The CDR3 contains 15 residues. Germline assignment: CDR1 SGDLS and CDR2 YYNGEE. The DNA for the CDR3 is TGTGCCAGCAGCCAACGGGGGGCAATCGGTTCACCCCTCCACTTT. It is translated as CASSQRGAIGSPLHF.

This clone was recorded at least ten times. The chain uses TRBV7-9 and TRBJ2-6; TRBD2 agrees at 8 bases. The CDR3 loop spans 19 amino acids. Germline-derived CDR1 and CDR2 are SEHNR and FQNEAQ (reference sequence). V lost 1 base and J lost 2; bases outside the gene matches: 10. DNA of the CDR3: TGTGCCAGCAGCTTAGGGCGGGAGGAAGTCGGCCCTGGGGCCAACGTCCTGACTTTC. Translating it yields CASSLGREEVGPGANVLTF.

The chain employs TRBV7-2 and TRBJ1-6, with 9 bases fitting TRBD1. The junction had 10 bases not matched to a gene; V was cut back by 5 bases and J by 8 bases. Germline V gene lookup returns CDR1 SGHTA and CDR2 FQGNSA. The CDR3 extends over 16 amino acids. CDR3 region: CASSLGWDRVYSPLHF. The CDR3 DNA reads TGTGCCAGCAGCCTAGGTTGGGACAGGGTTTATTCACCCCTCCACTTT.

This chain joins TRBV7-3 and TRBJ2-7, with D possibly matching TRBD2 (6 bases). The V end was cut by 7 bases, the J end by 7 bases, with 14 bases between. Germline values: CDR1 SGHTA, CDR2 FQGTGA. The CDR3 covers 12 residues. As DNA, the CDR3 is TGTGCCAGCAAGGCGGGGCCCTGGGAGCAGTACTTC. Protein product: CASKAGPWEQYF.

V and J are TRBV5-6 and TRBJ2-6, with D perhaps TRBD2 (7 bases). Germline V gene lookup returns CDR1 SGHDT and CDR2 YYEEEE. This CDR3 is built from 16 residues. V was cut by 4 bases and J by 2 bases, with 13 bases left in between. CDR3 DNA sequence: TGTGCCAGCAGCCGCGGGGGCATGGCTGGGGCCAACGTCCTGACTTTC. Amino acid sequence: CASSRGGMAGANVLTF.

This clone was seen only once. The J gene is TRBJ2-2, the V gene TRBV7-2; D gene unclear. This CDR3 spans 14 amino acids. V lost 1 base to trimming and J lost 4 bases, with 7 bases between them. Per germline, CDR1 SGHTA and CDR2 FQGNSA. The CDR3 reads CASSLGGSTGELFF. CDR3 bases: TGTGCCAGCAGCTTAGGTGGTAGCACCGGGGAGCTGTTTTTT.

CDR3 nucleotides: TGTGCCAGCAGCTCTGAACCCTACAGGGGATCATCCTACAATGAGCAGTTCTTC. Translating it yields CASSSEPYRGSSYNEQFF. This chain joins TRBV7-6 and TRBJ2-1; 7 bases match TRBD1. In germline, CDR1 is SGHVS, CDR2 FNYEAQ. There are 18 residues in the CDR3. J gave up 1 base and V 4 bases, and 13 bases lay outside the gene matches.

The J gene is TRBJ2-5, the V gene TRBV25-1, with a possible D match to TRBD1 (6 bases). Germline CDR1 and CDR2: MGHDK and SYGVNS. Deletions cut 0 bases from V and 3 bases from J, with 8 bases between. This CDR3 is 14 amino acids long. CDR3 bases: TGTGCCAGCAGTGAATACCGGGACAAAGAGACCCAGTACTTC. This translates into CASSEYRDKETQYF.

This chain joins TRBV4-1 and TRBJ2-3, with 8 bases that match TRBD2. CDR3 size: 15 residues. Germline CDR1 and CDR2: MGHRA and YSYEKL. V trimming: 3 bases; J trimming: 2 bases; junction bases outside the gene matches: 4. The CDR3 region is CASSHSGEPTDTQYF. The CDR3 coding sequence is TGCGCCAGCAGCCATAGCGGGGAGCCCACAGATACGCAGTATTTT.

The rearrangement joins TRBV6-5 to TRBJ1-1; no definite D call. This CDR3 spans 14 amino acids. Germline loops: CDR1 MNHEY, CDR2 SVGAGI. V lost 6 bases, J lost 0 bases, and 11 bases lay in between. The CDR3 protein is CASSPSGMNTEAFF. As DNA, the CDR3 is TGTGCCAGCAGCCCATCAGGAATGAACACTGAAGCTTTCTTT.

The J gene is TRBJ2-5, the V gene TRBV9, with 10 bases aligning to TRBD2. CDR1 is SGDLS and CDR2 is YYNGEE in the germline V gene. With V trimmed by 0 bases and J by 3 bases, 8 bases remained unmatched. The CDR3 has 17 amino acids. CDR3 DNA: TGTGCCAGCAGCGTAGATCCTAGCGGGGGATCTAAAGAGACCCAGTACTTC. The encoded protein is CASSVDPSGGSKETQYF.

CDR3 coding DNA: TGCGCCAGCAGCTCACTAGGGAGGCAAGAGACCCAGTACTTC. This translates into CASSSLGRQETQYF. The V call is TRBV5-1, the J call TRBJ2-5, with D tentatively TRBD2 (6 bases). The CDR3 covers 14 residues. V was clipped by 3 bases and J by 2 bases, with 11 bases between them. From germline, CDR1 is SGHRS and CDR2 YFSETQ.

This clone was recorded once. The chain has TRBV7-2 and TRBJ1-4, with D unclear. The CDR3 extends over 16 amino acids. The V gene's germline CDR1 is SGHTA and CDR2 FQGNSA. The ends were cut back, 5 bases at V and 7 bases at J, with 20 bases in the middle. CDR3 coding DNA: TGTGCCAGCAGCCCCGTCCTATACGGGTCTCGTGAAAAACTGTTTTTT. Translated: CASSPVLYGSREKLFF.

This sequence joins TRBV27 and TRBJ2-3; D is unclear. V dropped 7 bases and J dropped 6 bases, with 14 bases sitting between them. The CDR3 is made up of 13 amino acids. CDR1 is MNHEY, CDR2 SMNVEV, per germline (reference sequence). The CDR3 bases are TGTGCCAGCAAGAATCTAGTTTTGGATACGCAGTATTTT. Translated, it gives CASKNLVLDTQYF.

The rearrangement links TRBV7-3 to TRBJ2-3; D remains unclear. The CDR3 has 15 residues. CDR1 and CDR2 from the germline V gene are SGHTA and FQGTGA. The V end was cut by 3 bases, the J end by 1 base, with 11 bases between. Here the CDR3 reads CASSFGSPGTDTQYF. CDR3 coding DNA: TGTGCCAGCAGCTTTGGCTCTCCCGGCACAGATACGCAGTATTTT.

This chain joins TRBV18 and TRBJ1-1, with D possibly matching TRBD1 (6 bases). The germline V and J ends were trimmed by 6 bases and 0 bases, with 17 bases remaining between them. CDR3 length: 16 residues. Germline V gene sequence: CDR1 KGHSH, CDR2 LQKENI. The CDR3: CASSEGVGTMNTEAFF. DNA for the CDR3: TGTGCCAGCTCCGAGGGGGTCGGGACAATGAACACTGAAGCTTTCTTT.

The chain recombines TRBV19 with TRBJ2-1; 7 bases map to TRBD2. With 3 bases clipped from V and 8 bases from J, the junction kept 7 bases outside the gene matches. There are 14 residues in the CDR3. The V gene's germline CDR1 is LNHDA and CDR2 SQIVND (reference sequence). CDR3 sequence reads: CASSIGRGGDEQFF. Written as DNA, the CDR3 is TGTGCCAGTAGTATCGGTCGCGGGGGAGATGAGCAGTTCTTC.

This clone was recorded only once. V is TRBV7-3 and J is TRBJ2-3; 15 bases are a match to TRBD2. Germline V gives CDR1 SGHTA, CDR2 FQGTGA. With V trimmed by 5 bases and J by 2 bases, 8 bases remained unmatched. This CDR3 region has 18 residues. This chain's CDR3 is CASSPGLAGGKPTDTQYF. The DNA of the CDR3 is TGTGCCAGCAGCCCGGGACTAGCGGGGGGAAAACCCACAGATACGCAGTATTTT. Complete variable domain (other parts from reference TRBV7-3 and TRBJ2-3): GAGVSQTPSNKVTEKGKYVELRCDPISGHTALYWYRQSLGQGPEFLIYFQGTGAADDSGLPNDRFFAVRPEGSVSTLKIQRTERGDSAVYLCASSPGLAGGKPTDTQYFGPGTRLTVL.

The chain uses TRBV5-4 and TRBJ1-5; D is uncertain. This CDR3 spans 13 amino acids. Trimming left V 4 bases short and J 11 bases short, with 16 bases between. CDR1 and CDR2 (germline): SGHNT, YYREEE (reference sequence). The DNA for the CDR3 is TGTGCCAGCAGCCAGCGGGGTCAAGAAGCCCAGCATTTT. Translation: CASSQRGQEAQHF.

The chain combines TRBV5-1 with TRBJ1-4; 7 nucleotides agree with TRBD1. The CDR3 has 14 residues. Germline V CDR1 and CDR2: SGHRS, YFSETQ. Unmatched junction bases numbered 8, after V lost 7 bases and J lost 5 bases. The CDR3 sequence is CASGLTGQNEKLFF. The CDR3 DNA sequence: TGCGCCAGCGGCCTTACGGGACAGAATGAAAAACTGTTTTTT.

The rearrangement uses TRBV4-2 and TRBJ1-1; TRBD1 agrees at 8 bases. This CDR3 has 17 residues. Germline V gene lookup returns CDR1 LGHNA and CDR2 YNFKEQ. V was pared by 3 bases and J by 6 bases, with 15 bases of the junction left unmatched. Written as DNA, the CDR3 is TGTGCCAGCAGCCATCTAATTGGGCTAGACAGGGGCCCTGAAGCTTTCTTT. This encodes CASSHLIGLDRGPEAFF.

This clone is a singleton in its sample. The chain combines TRBV11-2 with TRBJ1-3; 7 positions match TRBD1. Germline assignment: CDR1 SGHAT and CDR2 FQNNGV. This CDR3 contains 17 residues. V gave up 5 bases and J gave up 0 bases; unmatched junction bases: 10. CDR3 DNA sequence: TGTGCCAGCAGCGCCATATCGGGACAGAACTCTGGAAACACCATATATTTT. This gives the protein CASSAISGQNSGNTIYF.